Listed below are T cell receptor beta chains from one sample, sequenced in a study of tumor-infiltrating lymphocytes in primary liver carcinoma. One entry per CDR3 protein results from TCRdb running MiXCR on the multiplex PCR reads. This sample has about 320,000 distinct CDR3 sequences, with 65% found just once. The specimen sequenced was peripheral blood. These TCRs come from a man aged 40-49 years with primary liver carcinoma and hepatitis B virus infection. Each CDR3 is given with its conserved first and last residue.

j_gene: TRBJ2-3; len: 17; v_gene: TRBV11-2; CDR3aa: CTSNLDPGETSTDTQYF
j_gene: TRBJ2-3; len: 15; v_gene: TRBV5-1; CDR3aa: CASSPDGESTDTQYF
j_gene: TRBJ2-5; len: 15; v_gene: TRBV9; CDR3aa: CASSHGSRGEETQYF
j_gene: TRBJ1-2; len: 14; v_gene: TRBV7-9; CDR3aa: CVSSLGQSNYGYTF
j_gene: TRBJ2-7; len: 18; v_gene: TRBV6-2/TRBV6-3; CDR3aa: CASLNPAGTGGPGDEQYF
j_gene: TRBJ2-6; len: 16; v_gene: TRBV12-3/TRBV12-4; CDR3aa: CASLTTSRSGANVLTF
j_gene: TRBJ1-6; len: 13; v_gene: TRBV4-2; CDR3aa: CASSHGGDSPLHF
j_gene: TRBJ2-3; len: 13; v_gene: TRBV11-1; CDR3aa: CASSPTTAHTQYF
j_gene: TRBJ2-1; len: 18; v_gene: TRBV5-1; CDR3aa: CASSSKMTGTLSYNEQFF
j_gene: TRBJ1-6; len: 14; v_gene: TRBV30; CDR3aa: CAWTIQGRNSPLHF
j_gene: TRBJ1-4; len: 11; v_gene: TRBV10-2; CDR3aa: CASFHNEKLFF
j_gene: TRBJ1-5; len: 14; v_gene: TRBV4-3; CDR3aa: CASSLQDGNQPQHF
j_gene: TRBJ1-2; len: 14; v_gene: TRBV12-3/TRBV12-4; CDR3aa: CASSLSGQGYGYTF
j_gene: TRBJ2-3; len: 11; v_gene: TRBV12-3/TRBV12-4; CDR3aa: CGSSLADTQYF
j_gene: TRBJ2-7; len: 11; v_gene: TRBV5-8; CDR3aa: CASDRSYEQYF
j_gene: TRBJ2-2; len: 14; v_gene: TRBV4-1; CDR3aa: CASSRHTLSGELFF
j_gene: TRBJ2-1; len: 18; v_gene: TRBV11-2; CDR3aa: CASSTDGASGRFYNEEFF
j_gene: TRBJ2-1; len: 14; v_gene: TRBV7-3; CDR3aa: CASSSQGAVDEQFF
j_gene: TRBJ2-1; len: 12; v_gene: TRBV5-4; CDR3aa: CASSGAGYEQFF
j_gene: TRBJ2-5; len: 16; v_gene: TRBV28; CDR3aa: CASSLGPQGVVKTQYF
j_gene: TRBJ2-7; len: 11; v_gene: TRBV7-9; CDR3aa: CASTSEYEQYF
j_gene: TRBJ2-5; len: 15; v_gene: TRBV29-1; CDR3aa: CSTSLGGSRGETQYF
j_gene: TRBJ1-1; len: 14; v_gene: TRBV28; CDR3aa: CASSSGPPNTEAFF
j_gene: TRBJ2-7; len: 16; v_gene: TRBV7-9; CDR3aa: CASSPIPGAGTYEQYF
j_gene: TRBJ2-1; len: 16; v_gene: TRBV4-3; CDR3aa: CASGQDSAGVGNEQFF
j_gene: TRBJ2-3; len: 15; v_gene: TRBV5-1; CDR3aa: CASSLVGQSTDTQYF
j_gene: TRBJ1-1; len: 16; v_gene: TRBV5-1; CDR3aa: CTSSLASGRGNTETFF
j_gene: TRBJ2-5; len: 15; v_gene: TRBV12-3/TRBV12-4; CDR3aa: CASTKLAGSQETQYF
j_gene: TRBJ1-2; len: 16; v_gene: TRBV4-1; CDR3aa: CASSQDGGEPNYGYTF
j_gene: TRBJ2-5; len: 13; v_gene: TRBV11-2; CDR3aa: CASSETGTETRYF
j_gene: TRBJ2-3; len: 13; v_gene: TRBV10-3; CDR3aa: CAISQGMGDTQYF
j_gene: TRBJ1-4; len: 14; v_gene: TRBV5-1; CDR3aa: CASSMTLKGEKLFF
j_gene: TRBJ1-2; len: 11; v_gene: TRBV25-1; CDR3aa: CTSTGFYGYTF
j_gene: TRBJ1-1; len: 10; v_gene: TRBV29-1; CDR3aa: CSVDLTEAFF
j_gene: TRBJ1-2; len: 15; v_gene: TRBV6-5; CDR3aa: CASSHSGTGDYGYTF
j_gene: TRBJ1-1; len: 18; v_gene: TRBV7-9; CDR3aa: CASSSPKDGGIRDTEAFF
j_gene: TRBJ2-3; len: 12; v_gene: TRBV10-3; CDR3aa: CAISESGGTQYF